This record covers a single T cell receptor beta chain. No antigen is known for it. The data originate from a study of shared clonotypes between healthy human individuals. The CDR3 consists of 15 residues. Looked up from germline, CDR1 is SGHAT and CDR2 is FQNNGV. V shed 5 bases and J 8 bases; nucleotides not matched to a gene: 12. The data were produced by immunoSEQ multiplex PCR, yet TCRdb's version contains in-frame clones alone and is incomplete. Among some 2,500,000 clones listed, roughly 90% were seen once. General study points: Relative to clonotypes present in all four donors, those not shared had lower generation probabilities. Sorted-subset samples were not fully sequenced, rarefaction indicated.

This receptor was taken from a man younger than 35 in good health. Some clones in this sample may be carry-over from other donors' samples. The chain couples TRBV11-2 to TRBJ1-2, with 9 bases matching TRBD1. The sample consisted of naive CD4+ T cells from PBMCs. Subset given: CD45RA+ positively selected. CDR3 nucleotide sequence: TGTGCCAGCAGCCGGCACCGGGACAGGGATAAGGGCTACACCTTC. Encoded protein: CASSRHRDRDKGYTF. Full variable domain (outside the CDR3, taken from reference TRBV11-2 and TRBJ1-2): EAGVAQSPRYKIIEKRQSVAFWCNPISGHATLYWYQQILGQGPKLLIQFQNNGVVDDSQLPKDRFSAERLKGVDSTLKIQPAKLEDSAVYLCASSRHRDRDKGYTFGSGTRLTVV.